This T cell receptor (beta chain) originates from a study of T cells in Graves' hyperthyroidism and ophthalmopathy. Study conclusions and caveats: Prediction of ophthalmopathy progression came a median about 6 months pre-onset.

V was clipped by 8 bases and J by 4 bases, with 11 bases between them. Looked up from germline, CDR1 is SQVTM and CDR2 is ANQGSEA. The CDR3 length is 11 residues. Of note for this clonotype: Its matching antigen is unknown.

Diagnosis relied on clinical symptoms, serum thyroxine and TRAb, thyroid ultrasound and orbital computed tomography. Amplification of TCR beta CDR3 regions used RNA as the template. When the TCR CDR3 underwent first-round RT-PCR, the HTBI primer set was used. MiXCR, applied by TCRdb to the multiplex PCR reads, yields one record per CDR3 protein. Of roughly 500,000 distinct CDR3 sequences in the sample, about half are singletons; the top ten hold roughly 19%. The source material was peripheral blood or thyroid tissue (not recorded which). V usage is TRBV29-1 and J usage is TRBJ1-2, with D perhaps TRBD1 (5 bases). This receptor was obtained from an adult woman with Graves' disease, either hyperthyroidism or ophthalmopathy (not recorded which). DNA for the CDR3: TGCAGCCGGGACGGGTTCTATGGCTACACCTTC. Amino acid sequence: CSRDGFYGYTF.